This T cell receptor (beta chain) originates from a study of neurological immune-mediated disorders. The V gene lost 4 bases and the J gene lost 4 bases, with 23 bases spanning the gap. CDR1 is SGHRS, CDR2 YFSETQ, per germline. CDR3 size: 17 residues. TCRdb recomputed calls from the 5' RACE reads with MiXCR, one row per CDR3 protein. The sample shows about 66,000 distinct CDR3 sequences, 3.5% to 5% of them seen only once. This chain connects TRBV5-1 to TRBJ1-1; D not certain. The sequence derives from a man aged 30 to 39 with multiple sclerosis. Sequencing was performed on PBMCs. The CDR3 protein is CASSLRTGEGKGTEAFF. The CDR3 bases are TGCGCCAGCAGCCTACGTACTGGGGAGGGTAAGGGCACTGAAGCTTTCTTT.